What follows are 6 T cell receptor beta chains derived from one specimen sequenced in a study of cytomegalovirus exposure and HLA in healthy donors. Both 60 Vbeta primers and 13 Jbeta primers went into the PCR. The assay was immunoSEQ multiplex PCR, and TCRdb's table has in-frame clones only and misses some. The sample consists of approximately 170,000 clones, over 75% of them appearing once. The sample comprised PBMCs. The receptors originated from a female donor in good health and CMV-seronegative.

The table lists this clone with a few counts. V usage is TRBV11-3 and J usage is TRBJ2-7; maybe TRBD2 (7 bases). Germline V CDR1 and CDR2: SGHNT, YENEEA. The CDR3 spans 15 residues. Trimming removed 0 bases at V and 4 bases at J, with 13 bases between. In DNA, the CDR3 is TGTGCCAGCAGCTTAGAAGGGGGGGGGAGGTACGAGCAGTACTTC. Residues: CASSLEGGGRYEQYF.

The V and J genes are TRBV5-4 and TRBJ2-7; 11 bases line up with TRBD1. This CDR3 has 15 residues. Trimming cost V 5 bases and J 3 bases; bases outside gene matches: 7. Germline lookup yields CDR1 SGHNT and CDR2 YYREEE (reference sequence). CDR3 residues: CASSHRDRGVYEQYF. CDR3 DNA: TGTGCCAGCAGTCATCGGGACAGGGGGGTCTACGAGCAGTACTTC.

The genes are TRBV4-3 and TRBJ2-5; D not resolved. CDR3 size: 15 residues. Germline assignment: CDR1 LGHNA and CDR2 YSLEER. V lost 0 bases and J 4 bases, leaving 12 bases between the germline ends. CDR3 loop: CASSQDEETGETQYF. The CDR3 bases are TGCGCCAGCAGCCAAGATGAGGAAACGGGAGAGACCCAGTACTTC.

CDR3 loop: CASNRTGGFGSTGELFF. The CDR3 bases are TGCGCCAGCAACCGGACAGGGGGATTTGGGTCGACCGGGGAGCTGTTTTTT. The chain uses TRBV23-1 and TRBJ2-2, with TRBD1 matching over 10 bases. TRBV23-1 is an open reading frame, and its role is uncertain. This CDR3 is built from 17 residues. V dropped 7 bases and J dropped 5; count of bases not matched to a gene: 13.

The genes are TRBV7-2 and TRBJ1-2, with D perhaps matching TRBD1 (6 bases). The germline V gene has CDR1 SGHTA and CDR2 FQGNSA. CDR3 length equals 19 residues. V shed 3 bases and J shed 4 bases, with 27 bases lying between them. Here the CDR3 reads CASSFSINQGPGTIYGYTF. In DNA, the CDR3 is TGTGCCAGCAGCTTTTCCATAAACCAGGGACCAGGGACAATCTATGGCTACACCTTC.

This clone has just one count. The rearrangement links TRBV28 to TRBJ1-2, with D perhaps matching TRBD1 (5 bases). Germline V CDR1 and CDR2: MDHEN, SYDVKM. The CDR3 length is 14 residues. The V end lost 3 bases, the J end lost 6 bases, and 14 bases lay between the germline ends. CDR3 region: CASSFFGGGNGYTF. The DNA of the CDR3 is TGTGCCAGCAGTTTTTTCGGGGGGGGGAATGGCTACACCTTC.